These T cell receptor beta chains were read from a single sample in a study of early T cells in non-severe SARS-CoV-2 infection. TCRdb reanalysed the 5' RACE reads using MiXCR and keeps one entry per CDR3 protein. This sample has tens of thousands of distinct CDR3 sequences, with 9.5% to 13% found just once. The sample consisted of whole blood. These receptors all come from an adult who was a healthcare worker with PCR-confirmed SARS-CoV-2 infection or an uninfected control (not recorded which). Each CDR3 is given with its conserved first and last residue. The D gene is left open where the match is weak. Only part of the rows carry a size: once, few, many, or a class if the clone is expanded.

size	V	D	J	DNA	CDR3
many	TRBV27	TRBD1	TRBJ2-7	TGTGCCAGCAGTCCAGGGACAGGGTTTGGCGAGCAGTACTTC	CASSPGTGFGEQYF
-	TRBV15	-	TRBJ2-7	TGTGCCACCAGCACGGGCAGGGGTATCCACGAGCAGTACTTC	CATSTGRGIHEQYF
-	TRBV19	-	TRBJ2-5	TGTGCCAGTAGTATAGTAGGGAACCAAGAGACCCAGTACTTC	CASSIVGNQETQYF
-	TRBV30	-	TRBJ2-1	TGTGCCTGGAGGTTGAGAGGGGCCCGCTACAATGAGCAGTTCTTC	CAWRLRGARYNEQFF
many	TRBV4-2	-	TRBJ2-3	TGTGCCAGCAGCCAAGAGGGCCAAGATACGCAGTATTTT	CASSQEGQDTQYF
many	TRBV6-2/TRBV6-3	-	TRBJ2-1	TGTGCCAGCAGTTACCAGACAGATTACAATGAGCAGTTCTTC	CASSYQTDYNEQFF
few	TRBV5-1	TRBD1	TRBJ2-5	TGCGCCAGCAGCAGACAGGGGGCTTACCAAGAGACCCAGTACTTC	CASSRQGAYQETQYF
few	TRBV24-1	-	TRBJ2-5	TGTGCCACCAGTGATTTCAACGGAGAGACCCAGTACTTC	CATSDFNGETQYF
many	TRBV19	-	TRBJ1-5	TGTGCCAGTAGTATTACCGGGCCTCAGCCCCAGCATTTT	CASSITGPQPQHF
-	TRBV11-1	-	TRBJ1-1	TGTGCCAGCAGCTTAGACGTGTTCGGCGAAGCTTTCTTT	CASSLDVFGEAFF
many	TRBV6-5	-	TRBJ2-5	TGTGCCAGCAGTTACCTTTGGGGCGATGAGACCCAGTACTTC	CASSYLWGDETQYF
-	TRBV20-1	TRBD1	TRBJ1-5	TGCAGTGCTAGAGCGGGACAGGGGAATCAGCCCCAGCATTTT	CSARAGQGNQPQHF
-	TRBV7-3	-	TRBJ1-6	TGTGCCAGCAGCAGACAGGCCACTAATTCACCCCTCCACTTT	CASSRQATNSPLHF
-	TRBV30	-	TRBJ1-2	TGTGCCTGGAGTCCCTATGGCTACACCTTC	CAWSPYGYTF
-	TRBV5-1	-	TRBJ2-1	TGCGCCAGCAGCTTCAGGGGCAATGAGCAGTTCTTC	CASSFRGNEQFF
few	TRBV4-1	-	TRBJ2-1	TGCGCCAGCAGCCAAGCAAAATCCAGCTCCTACAATGAGCAGTTCTTC	CASSQAKSSSYNEQFF
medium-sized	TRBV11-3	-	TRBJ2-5	TGTGCCAGCAGCTTAGAGGGCAGGGGTCAAGAGACCCAGTACTTC	CASSLEGRGQETQYF
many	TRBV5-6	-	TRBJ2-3	TGTGCCAGCAGCTCCTTTAATCCATCTGGCACAGATACGCAGTATTTT	CASSSFNPSGTDTQYF
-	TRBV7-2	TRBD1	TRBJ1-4	TGTGCCAGCAGCTCTAGTATTTCGGCGGACAGGAAGTATGAAAAACTGTTTTTT	CASSSSISADRKYEKLFF
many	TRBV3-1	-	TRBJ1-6	TGTGCCAGCAGCCAAGATGGGAGACAGCACTTT	CASSQDGRQHF
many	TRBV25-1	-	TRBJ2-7	TGTGCCAGCAGGGACGCATCCTACGAGCAGTACTTC	CASRDASYEQYF
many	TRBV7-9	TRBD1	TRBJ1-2	TGTGCCAGCAGCTTGGGACAGCCGTACTATGGCTACACCTTC	CASSLGQPYYGYTF
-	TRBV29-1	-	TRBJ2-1	TGCAGCGTTCTACCTGAGCAGTTCTTC	CSVLPEQFF
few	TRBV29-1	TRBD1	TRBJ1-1	TGCAGCGTGGGTAAGACAGGGCTTAACACTGAAGCTTTCTTT	CSVGKTGLNTEAFF
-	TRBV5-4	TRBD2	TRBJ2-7	TGTGCCAGCAGCTTGTCTGGCGGGGGAGCTTACTACGAGCAGTACTTC	CASSLSGGGAYYEQYF
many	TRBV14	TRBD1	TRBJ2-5	TGTGCCAGCAGCCAAGGGAGACAGGGGTCAGAGACCCAGTACTTC	CASSQGRQGSETQYF
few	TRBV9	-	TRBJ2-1	TGTGCCAGCAGCGTAGTCTTGTACAATGAGCAGTTCTTC	CASSVVLYNEQFF
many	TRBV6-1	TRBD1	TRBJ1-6	TGTGCCAGCATCAGGACAGGGGGCCAAGGACCCTTCCACTTT	CASIRTGGQGPFHF
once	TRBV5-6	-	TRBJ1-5	TGTGTCAGCAGCTTAGGACCCAATCAGCCCCAGCATTTT	CVSSLGPNQPQHF
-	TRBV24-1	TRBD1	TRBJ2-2	TGTGCCACCAGTGATTCCTACGGACAGGGCGGGACCGGGGAGCTGTTTTTT	CATSDSYGQGGTGELFF
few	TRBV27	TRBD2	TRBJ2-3	TGTGCCAGCAGTACAACTAGCGGGGGCCCTAGCACAGATACGCAGTATTTT	CASSTTSGGPSTDTQYF
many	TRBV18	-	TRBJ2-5	TGTGCCAGCTCACCGGAGGCAGAGACCCAGTACTTC	CASSPEAETQYF
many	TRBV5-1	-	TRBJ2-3	TGCGCCAGCAGCGACGTGAGGGGCTTGGGCACAGATACGCAGTATTTT	CASSDVRGLGTDTQYF
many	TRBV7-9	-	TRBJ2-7	TGTGCCAGCAGCTCGACAGTGGGCGAGCAGTACTTC	CASSSTVGEQYF
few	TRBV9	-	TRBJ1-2	TGTGCCAGCAGCGCCTCCGGGTTCTGGGGTGGCTACACCTTC	CASSASGFWGGYTF
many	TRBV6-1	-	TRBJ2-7	TGTGCCAGCAGTGTGAATCCCGGGCCCTACGAGCAGTACTTC	CASSVNPGPYEQYF
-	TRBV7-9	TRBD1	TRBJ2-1	TGTGCCAGCAGCTTCCGGGACAGGTTCCTCCAGTTCTTC	CASSFRDRFLQFF
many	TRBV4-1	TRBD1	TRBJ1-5	TGCGCCAGCAGCCAGACCGGGACAGGGGGCCAGGTTAGCAATCAGCCCCAGCATTTT	CASSQTGTGGQVSNQPQHF
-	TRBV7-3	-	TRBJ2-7	TGTGCCAGCAGCTTAACGTCAGGCAGCTACGAGCAGTACTTC	CASSLTSGSYEQYF
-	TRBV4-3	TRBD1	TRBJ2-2	TGCGCCAGCAGCCAAGATCCCGGACAGGGGCGAATGGCCGGGGAGCTGTTTTTT	CASSQDPGQGRMAGELFF
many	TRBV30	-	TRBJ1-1	TGTGCCTGGAGTGTACAGGCGAACACTGAAGCTTTCTTT	CAWSVQANTEAFF
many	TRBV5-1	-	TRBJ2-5	TGCGCCAGCAGATGGGAGGTTGGCAGAGAGACCCAGTACTTC	CASRWEVGRETQYF
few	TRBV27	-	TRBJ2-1	TGTGCCAGCAGTTTAAGAAGCGGGTTCAATGAGCAGTTCTTC	CASSLRSGFNEQFF
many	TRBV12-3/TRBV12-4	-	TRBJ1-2	TGTGCCAGCAGCTTTGTGACAAACTATGGCTACACCTTC	CASSFVTNYGYTF
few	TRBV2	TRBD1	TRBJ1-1	TGTGCCAGCACTGGGACAGGGAAGCAGGAGGCTTTCTTT	CASTGTGKQEAFF
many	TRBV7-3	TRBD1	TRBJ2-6	TGTGCCAGCAGCTGGGACAGGGCGTCTGGGGCCAACGTCCTGACTTTC	CASSWDRASGANVLTF